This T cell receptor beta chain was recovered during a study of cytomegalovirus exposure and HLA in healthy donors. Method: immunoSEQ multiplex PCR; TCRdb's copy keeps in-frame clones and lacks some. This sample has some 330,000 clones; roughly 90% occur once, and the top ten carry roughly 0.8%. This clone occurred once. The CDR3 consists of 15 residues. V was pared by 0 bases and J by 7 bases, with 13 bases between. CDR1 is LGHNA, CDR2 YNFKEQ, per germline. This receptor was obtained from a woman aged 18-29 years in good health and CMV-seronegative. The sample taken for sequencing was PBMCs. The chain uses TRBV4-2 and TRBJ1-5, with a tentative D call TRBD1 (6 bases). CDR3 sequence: CASSQDSRGDQPQHF. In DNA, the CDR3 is TGTGCCAGCAGCCAAGACTCCAGGGGCGACCAGCCCCAGCATTTT.